Sequencing of this T cell receptor (beta chain) was carried out in a study of beta chain features in type 1 diabetes. Whole-study results and caveats: Whether TCRB rearrangement is influenced by HLA type went unresolved here. Across patients, naive, central memory and Treg TCRB repertoires exhibited apparently greater similarity than was observed across healthy donors.

The CDR3 is made up of 15 amino acids. CDR1 and CDR2 from the germline V gene are SGDLS and YYNGEE. V lost 0 bases and J lost 3; bases outside the gene matches: 4. As for this clone: Its cognate antigen is unknown.

Each of the sorted populations had a purity greater than 95%. The whole isolated RNA underwent reverse transcription, so sequencing captured expressed TCRB transcripts. Some clones are missing from TCRdb's copy, which holds only in-frame ones; the method was immunoSEQ multiplex PCR. The table lists around 250,000 clones, over 12% of them singletons. Sequencing input: naive CD4+ T cells from blood. This receptor was identified in a woman in her 40s in good health. The gene calls are TRBV9 and TRBJ1-1, with 8 bases lining up with TRBD1. CDR3 nucleotide sequence: TGTGCCAGCAGCGTAGCCCCGACAGGGGACACTGAAGCTTTCTTT. Residues: CASSVAPTGDTEAFF.